This record concerns one T cell receptor beta chain sequence. What it recognizes is unknown. This CDR3 spans 14 amino acids. CDR1 is SSHAT, CDR2 FNYEAQ, per germline (reference sequence). Trimming removed 5 bases at V and 1 base at J, with 11 bases between. This sample was included in a study of T cell responses to AZD1222 COVID-19 vaccine. Overall study findings and caveats: Nearly half of spike-specific TCRs reportedly target unmutated variant regions. Regions 160-218 and 743-854 held dominance among vaccine-associated CD4 TCRs, which spanned spike.

Sequencing was performed with immunoSEQ multiplex PCR; in TCRdb, only in-frame clones are kept and a portion is missing. The sample yields roughly 50,000 clones, about 86% seen once. The source was peripheral blood, collected 28 days after the second AZD1222 dose. This TCR derives from an adult who received the AZD1222 COVID-19 vaccine. This chain uses TRBV7-7 with TRBJ2-5; D possibly corresponds to TRBD1 (6 bases). CDR3 coding DNA: TGTGCCAGCAGCCGACAGGTCCTCCAAGAGACCCAGTACTTC. It yields the protein CASSRQVLQETQYF.